These 3 T cell receptor beta chains share one sample of origin, sequenced in a study of identical twins. TCRdb redid the calling of the 5' RACE reads with MiXCR, one entry per CDR3 protein. The sample carries 200,000 to 250,000 distinct CDR3 sequences, about 10% recorded once. The sequenced material came from memory T cells sorted from blood. The receptors here all came from a man aged 50-60 years in good health.

This clonotype was seen many times. V usage is TRBV4-3 and J usage is TRBJ2-2; tentatively, D is TRBD2 (6 bases). CDR1 LGHNA and CDR2 YSLEER come from the germline V gene. The CDR3 contains 15 residues. Trimming removed 4 bases at V and 6 bases at J, with 15 bases between. CDR3 DNA sequence: TGCGCCAGCAGCCGGAGACTAGGTCAAGCCGGGGAGCTGTTTTTT. Amino acid sequence: CASSRRLGQAGELFF.

A few counts support this clonotype. This chain joins TRBV20-1 and TRBJ2-1, with D uncertain. This CDR3 has 11 residues. V lost 6 bases, J lost 9 bases, and 12 bases lay in between. Germline V CDR1 and CDR2: DFQATT, SNEGSKA (reference sequence). CDR3 residues: CSAGSVGEQFF. CDR3 DNA sequence: TGCAGTGCAGGGTCTGTGGGTGAGCAGTTCTTC.

This clonotype was observed at least ten times. The V gene is TRBV12-3 or TRBV12-4, the J gene TRBJ2-1; D possibly corresponds to TRBD1 (6 bases). The CDR3 consists of 14 residues. Trimming removed 8 bases from V and 4 bases from J, with 15 bases in between. The CDR3 reads CASSSPGTYNEQFF. CDR3 bases: TGTGCCAGCTCTTCCCCTGGGACATACAATGAGCAGTTCTTC.